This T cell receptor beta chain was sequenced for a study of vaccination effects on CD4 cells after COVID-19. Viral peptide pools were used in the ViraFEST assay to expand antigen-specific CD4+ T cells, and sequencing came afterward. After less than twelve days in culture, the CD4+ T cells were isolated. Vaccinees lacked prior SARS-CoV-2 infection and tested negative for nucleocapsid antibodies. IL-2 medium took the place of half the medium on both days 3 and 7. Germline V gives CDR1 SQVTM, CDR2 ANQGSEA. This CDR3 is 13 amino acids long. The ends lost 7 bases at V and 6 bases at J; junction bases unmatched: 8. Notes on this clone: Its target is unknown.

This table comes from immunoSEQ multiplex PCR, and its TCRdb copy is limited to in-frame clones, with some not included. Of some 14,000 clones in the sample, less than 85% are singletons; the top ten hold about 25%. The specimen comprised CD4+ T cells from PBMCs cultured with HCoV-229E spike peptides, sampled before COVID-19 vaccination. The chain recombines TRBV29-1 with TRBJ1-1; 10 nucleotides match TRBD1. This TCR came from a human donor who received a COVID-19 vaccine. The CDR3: CSALGQGMPEAFF. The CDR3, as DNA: TGCAGCGCCCTGGGACAGGGGATGCCTGAAGCTTTCTTT.